This TCR beta chain was documented in a study of blood T cells in healthy people across ages (dated by TCRdb to 2015 to 2017). Study-level background: In model experiments, template switching captured roughly one uniquely barcoded TCR beta cDNA molecule for every two T cells. The donors were split into four age groups: young (average around 15 years), middle-aged (more than 35), aged (approximately 59) and long-lived (more than 80). Using the same blood draw, the study looked at two additional independent replicas of 1 million unique cDNA reads for two donors, one aged 18 to 30 and the other aged 80 or older. To avoid experimental bias, donors of different ages were spread randomly across the sequencing lanes. Using deep sequencing normalized with unique cDNA molecular identifiers, the study measured how TCR beta repertoire diversity changes with age.

The donors were roughly 39 Caucasian individuals from Russia, aged roughly 6 to 100 years, who were systemically healthy. Each donor gave 8.5 to 10 milliliters of peripheral blood, collected into EDTA-treated Vacutainer tubes. Ficoll-Paque density-gradient centrifugation was used to isolate PBMCs, with at least 6 million obtained per sample. Trizol reagent was used to extract total RNA from PBMCs, with at least 6 micrograms per sample. The percentages of naive CD45RAhigh/CD27high T cells were determined by flow cytometry on a PBMC aliquot from every donor. The trim is 6 bases for V and 3 bases for J, with a gap of 12 bases between the germline ends. There are 14 amino acids in the CDR3, from cysteine to phenylalanine inclusive. CDR3 DNA is the only sequence kept; it has 42 bases, read in frame from the first base. For this clonotype: No cognate antigen has been identified for it. No quality values exist for individual bases; no much larger clone is one base distant.

Paper-wide results and their limitations: A strong correlation was found between observed TCR beta diversity and the percentage of naive T cells measured by flow cytometry. As age increased, observed TCR beta diversity per million T cells dropped in a roughly linear way, and a significant reduction was already evident by age about 40. Estimates of total diversity based on one million sequenced T cells were considered lower bounds and underestimates. Conclusive comparison of naive and antigen-experienced compartments was prevented by the profiling of bulk unsorted PBMCs. The CMV infection status of donors was not known, potentially confounding age-related changes in expanded clonotypes. Compared with the aged group, the long-lived group had more naive CD4+ T cells, fewer expanded clones and increased TCR diversity, suggesting age selection.

Library preparation used 5' RACE. The instrument given in TCRdb is Illumina HiSeq 2500. A second PCR of about 7 to 12 cycles was run with a J-beta primer mix and a sample-barcoded 5' primer. Each TCR beta cDNA molecule received a unique molecular identifier from a template-switch 5' adaptor carrying 12 random nucleotides. At least 2.5 million CDR3-containing paired-end reads were obtained from each sample. The Mint cDNA synthesis kit, primed by a TRBC-specific oligonucleotide, was used to synthesize first-strand cDNA from all RNA. Following uracil-DNA glycosylase treatment, all cDNA underwent a first 18-cycle PCR with the universal primers M1SS and BC2_uni_R. On the authors' methods: Each sample was normalized by randomly selecting 1 million high-quality reads, each carrying a distinct molecular identifier. Reads with shared molecular identifiers were discarded instead of being binned into consensus sequences. MiTCR, with a Q25 quality threshold and the strictest error-elimination algorithm, was used for CDR3 identification, clonotype clustering and error correction. A nonparametric unseen species model with Euler transformation was used to estimate lower-bound total TCR beta diversity. In-frame beta chains were kept once TCRdb had trimmed the public reads at Q25 with fastp and called clones with MiXCR. Each record represents a unique CDR3 protein, reported with the most common genes and DNA among its rows. The V and J calls shown here were made by TCRdb, not taken from the authors' results. Here the sample has 790,000 or so distinct CDR3 sequences; about 46% occur a single time. The ten biggest clones cover around 18% of the sample.

This clonotype was obtained from a man aged 80 or over in good health. What was sequenced was blood. The rearranged chain carries TRBV12-3 or TRBV12-4 and TRBJ1-5; no D segment can be confidently identified. The DNA sequence is TGTGCCAGCAGCTACAGTCAATCCAATCAGCCCCAGCATTTT. This gives the protein CASSYSQSNQPQHF.